This TCR beta chain was retrieved from a study of OX40 agonist ivuxolimab in advanced cancers. Method: immunoSEQ multiplex PCR; TCRdb's copy keeps in-frame clones and lacks some. Seen here are roughly 48,000 clones, around 79% observed once, and the top ten hold 7.9%. Germline lookup yields CDR1 SGHAT and CDR2 FQNNGV. V was trimmed by 6 bases and J by 0 bases, leaving 15 bases between them. CDR3 size: 16 residues. This chain uses TRBV11-2 with TRBJ2-1, with a possible D match to TRBD2 (5 bases). The sequence was collected from an adult with an advanced solid tumor such as melanoma, head and neck, liver or kidney cancer. The sequencing used CD4+ or CD8+ T cells sorted from blood, collected in a trial of the OX40 agonist ivuxolimab. The CDR3 protein is CASSLTWESSYNEQFF. CDR3 coding DNA: TGTGCCAGCAGTCTAACGTGGGAGAGCTCCTACAATGAGCAGTTCTTC.